This T cell receptor (beta chain) was profiled in a study of blood T cell repertoires in COVID-19. For the study at large: Both acute and convalescent COVID-19 samples were obtained from the United States, Italy and Spain.

V shed 5 bases and J 1 base; nucleotides not matched to a gene: 3. CDR1 and CDR2 (germline): MNHNY, SVGAGI (reference sequence). This CDR3 is built from 16 residues. Libraries were prepared by immunoSEQ multiplex PCR; TCRdb keeps only in-frame clonotypes and omits some of them. The top ten hold 11% of the sample, which has about 160,000 clones, roughly four fifths seen once. The clonotype was recovered from a human donor in a cohort sampled during active COVID-19. The V gene is TRBV6-6, the J gene TRBJ1-5; 12 nucleotides line up with TRBD1. Sequenced: peripheral blood. Here the CDR3 DNA reads TGTGCCAGCAGTCGAGGGACAGGGGGCAGCAATCAGCCCCAGCATTTT. Protein sequence: CASSRGTGGSNQPQHF.